The sequence of this T cell receptor (beta chain) was determined in a study of T cell responses to AZD1222 COVID-19 vaccine. Study conclusions and caveats: Clonal diversity was possibly underestimated; the donors were predominantly white British and more often female. Vaccine-associated CD4 TCRs ranged over spike, dominating at 160-218 and 743-854.

To note about this clone: Its specificity is unknown.

Sequencing was performed with immunoSEQ multiplex PCR; in TCRdb, only in-frame clones are kept and a portion is missing. The sample has 98,000 or so clones; more than 70% are singletons. Trimming stripped 6 bases from V and 0 bases from J, with 15 bases between. CDR3 size: 16 residues. CDR1 is WNHNN and CDR2 is SYGVQD in the germline V gene (reference sequence). V and J are TRBV10-1 and TRBJ1-3, with D unresolved. This material consisted of peripheral blood, taken on day 0 of MenACWY control vaccination. The origin of this receptor is an adult in good health. In DNA form, the CDR3 reads TGCGCCAGCAGAGCCCATCAGCTACCCTCTGGAAACACCATATATTTT. Residues: CASRAHQLPSGNTIYF.